Listed here are 2 T cell receptor beta chains from one sample, sequenced in a study of blood T cell repertoires in COVID-19. Sequencing was performed with immunoSEQ multiplex PCR; in TCRdb, only in-frame clones are kept and a portion is missing. The profile shows under 300,000 clones, approximately 83% of them singletons. Sequencing was done on a sample of peripheral blood. All receptors come from a woman aged 70-85 years with acute or convalescent COVID-19.

Only one count was recorded for this clone. The chain carries TRBV5-5 and TRBJ1-3; D not certain. V lost 4 bases, J lost 2 bases, and 13 bases lay in between. This CDR3 comprises 15 residues. The germline CDR1 and CDR2 sequences are SGHKS and YYEKEE (reference sequence). Here the CDR3 DNA reads TGTGCCAGCAGCCCGGAAACGGGAGCTGGAAACACCATATATTTT. This gives the protein CASSPETGAGNTIYF. Variable domain in full (rest from reference TRBV5-5 and TRBJ1-3): DAGVTQSPTHLIKTRGQQVTLRCSPISGHKSVSWYQQVLGQGPQFIFQYYEKEERGRGNFPDRFSARQFPNYSSELNVNALLLGDSALYLCASSPETGAGNTIYFGEGSWLTVV.

This clone was detected a few times. The chain uses TRBV5-5 and TRBJ1-5, with D possibly TRBD1 on 6 matching bases. This CDR3 region has 15 residues. Per germline, CDR1 SGHKS and CDR2 YYEKEE (reference sequence). The V gene lost 4 bases and the J gene lost 2 bases, with 13 bases spanning the gap. The CDR3 sequence is CASSPDQGRNQPQHF. CDR3 nucleotides: TGTGCCAGCAGCCCTGATCAGGGGCGCAATCAGCCCCAGCATTTT.